The 32 T cell receptor beta chains below were found in one sample sequenced in a study of metastatic and nonmetastatic thyroid tumors. Treatment of any kind had been given to no patient before thyroid surgery. TCRdb reprocessed the PCR reads using MiXCR. Among about 32,000 clones, 7% to 9% were seen once, and the ten largest hold roughly two fifths. Material: blood. These receptors originate from a female donor with papillary thyroid cancer or a benign thyroid nodule (not recorded which). Some clones in this sample may be carry-over from other donors' samples.

This clone appeared many times. This chain connects TRBV7-9 to TRBJ2-6; D is uncertain. The CDR3 has 15 amino acids. CDR1 SEHNR and CDR2 FQNEAQ come from the germline V gene (reference sequence). Trimming shortened V by 2 bases and J by 0 bases, and 5 bases separated the two germline ends. CDR3 in DNA: TGTGCCAGCAGCTTACAGAGCTCTGGGGCCAACGTCCTGACTTTC. Amino acids: CASSLQSSGANVLTF.

In this sample, this clone turned up many times. Here the CDR3 reads CASSQSPGTGPPYTF. The CDR3 DNA reads as TGTGCCAGCAGCCAGAGTCCCGGGACAGGGCCACCCTACACCTTC. The rearrangement joins TRBV4-2 to TRBJ1-2; 9 nucleotides agree with TRBD1. The CDR3 spans 15 residues. Germline CDR1 reads LGHNA; CDR2 reads YNFKEQ. J was trimmed by 10 bases and V by 3 bases; bases with no gene match: 12.

This clone was detected many times. This sequence joins TRBV27 and TRBJ2-7; TRBD1 agrees at 9 bases. V was pared by 5 bases and J by 3 bases, with 2 bases of the junction left unmatched. The germline V gene encodes CDR1 MNHEY and CDR2 SMNVEV (reference sequence). The CDR3 runs to 13 residues. The CDR3 DNA is TGTGCCAGCAGTCGACAGGGGGACTACGAGCAGTACTTC. It codes for CASSRQGDYEQYF.

This clone was picked up many times. This chain joins TRBV28 and TRBJ1-6; no clear D gene. The CDR3 is 15 residues long. V lost 5 bases and J 6 bases, leaving 14 bases between the germline ends. Germline values: CDR1 MDHEN, CDR2 SYDVKM. CDR3 coding DNA: TGTGCCAGCAGTCTACCCCACACGGGTAATTCACCCCTCCACTTT. It codes for CASSLPHTGNSPLHF.

There are many counts of this clone. The chain joins TRBV6-6 to TRBJ2-3, with TRBD2 matching 7 bases. Trimming cost V 2 bases and J 0 bases; bases outside gene matches: 2. The CDR3 consists of 15 residues. In germline, CDR1 is MNHNY, CDR2 SVGAGI (reference sequence). The CDR3 sequence: CASSYGGGSTDTQYF. The CDR3 bases are TGTGCCAGCAGTTACGGGGGGGGAAGCACAGATACGCAGTATTTT.

At least ten counts were recorded for this clone. This chain links TRBV20-1 with TRBJ2-1, with D maybe TRBD2 (6 bases). The CDR3 covers 16 residues. Trimming removed 3 bases from V and 2 bases from J, with 17 bases in between. Germline CDR1 and CDR2: DFQATT and SNEGSKA (reference sequence). The CDR3 region is CSASGDLWGAYNEQFF. The CDR3 DNA follows: TGCAGTGCTAGTGGGGACCTGTGGGGGGCCTACAATGAGCAGTTCTTC.

This clone was seen ten or more times. The V call is TRBV6-1, the J call TRBJ1-4, with unresolved D. Deletions cut 4 bases from V and 7 bases from J, with 16 bases between. The CDR3 extends over 15 amino acids. The germline V gene encodes CDR1 MNHNS and CDR2 SASEGT. CDR3 amino acids: CASSVTRSLGEKLFF. The CDR3 nucleotides read TGTGCCAGCAGTGTCACTCGAAGTCTGGGTGAAAAACTGTTTTTT.

At least ten counts were recorded for this clone. The chain uses TRBV19 and TRBJ1-2; no firm D call. V was pared by 7 bases and J by 0 bases, with 9 bases between. There are 13 residues in the CDR3. Germline CDR1 is LNHDA and CDR2 is SQIVND (reference sequence). CDR3 protein: CASTRNPNYGYTF. The CDR3 bases are TGTGCCAGTACACGGAACCCTAACTATGGCTACACCTTC.

This clone was picked up many times. The CDR3 spells CASSLYSSTDTQYF. CDR3 bases: TGCGCCAGCAGCTTATATTCCAGCACAGATACGCAGTATTTT. The chain links TRBV5-1 to TRBJ2-3; D is unresolved. The V gene's germline CDR1 is SGHRS and CDR2 YFSETQ. Trimming took off 2 bases at V and 0 bases at J, with 7 bases between the two ends. This CDR3 region has 14 residues. The full variable domain, completed using reference TRBV5-1 and TRBJ2-3, is KAGVTQTPRYLIKTRGQQVTLSCSPISGHRSVSWYQQTPGQGLQFLFEYFSETQRNKGNFPGRFSGRQFSNSRSEMNVSTLELGDSALYLCASSLYSSTDTQYFGPGTRLTVL.

This chain connects TRBV5-4 to TRBJ1-1; 7 bases are a match to TRBD1. This CDR3 is built from 15 residues. Germline trimming cut 2 bases from V and 0 bases from J; bases unmatched to any gene: 4. Germline V gives CDR1 SGHNT, CDR2 YYREEE (reference sequence). CDR3 in amino acids: CASSFEQGLNTEAFF. CDR3 coding DNA: TGTGCCAGCAGCTTTGAACAGGGGCTGAACACTGAAGCTTTCTTT.

This clone was detected many times. The V gene is TRBV18, the J gene TRBJ2-2; D gene uncertain. There are 14 residues in the CDR3. V was shortened by 0 bases and J by 4 bases, with 6 bases between the two germline ends. Germline CDR1 is KGHSH and CDR2 is LQKENI. The CDR3 sequence: CASSPPTPTGELFF. The DNA of the CDR3 is TGTGCCAGCTCACCACCGACTCCCACCGGGGAGCTGTTTTTT.

This clone was detected many times. The chain recombines TRBV6-1 with TRBJ2-5, with 15 bases lining up with TRBD2. CDR1 MNHNS and CDR2 SASEGT come from the germline V gene. The V gene end was trimmed by 8 bases and the J gene end by 4 bases; junction bases not matched to a gene: 14. This CDR3 is built from 18 residues. The CDR3 protein is CASYESGTSGGLGETQYF. The CDR3 coding sequence is TGTGCCAGCTACGAATCCGGGACTAGCGGGGGGTTGGGAGAGACCCAGTACTTC.

This clone was seen at least ten times. The chain carries TRBV15 and TRBJ1-5; tentatively, D is TRBD1 (5 bases). Trimming stripped 0 bases from V and 0 bases from J, with 12 bases between. The CDR3 spans 17 residues. Germline V CDR1 and CDR2: LNHNV, YYDKDF (reference sequence). CDR3 sequence reads: CATSRERAGTSNQPQHF. The CDR3 DNA sequence: TGTGCCACCAGCAGAGAACGGGCAGGGACTAGCAATCAGCCCCAGCATTTT.

At least ten counts were recorded for this clone. V and J are TRBV27 and TRBJ2-1; D uncertain. V was trimmed by 5 bases and J by 3 bases, leaving 14 bases between them. Looked up from germline, CDR1 is MNHEY and CDR2 is SMNVEV (reference sequence). The length of the CDR3 is 15 residues. In DNA, the CDR3 is TGTGCCAGCAGTCTGGGCACGTCGCTCTACAATGAGCAGTTCTTC. Translation: CASSLGTSLYNEQFF.

This clone showed up many times. J is TRBJ1-5 and V is TRBV7-2; D unclear. V was pared by 2 bases and J by 7 bases, with 12 bases between. Per germline, CDR1 SGHTA and CDR2 FQGNSA. The CDR3 has 14 residues. The CDR3, as DNA: TGTGCCAGCAGCTTATGGAGTGGTTACCAGCCCCAGCATTTT. It translates to CASSLWSGYQPQHF.

This clone appeared many times. The chain has TRBV4-1 and TRBJ1-5; D gene ambiguous. The CDR3 extends over 13 amino acids. Per germline, CDR1 MGHRA and CDR2 YSYEKL. V was cut by 1 base and J by 7 bases, with 8 bases left in between. The CDR3 bases are TGCGCCAGCAGCCAAGCCCCTCGCCAGCCCCAGCATTTT. Translation: CASSQAPRQPQHF.

The chain is built from TRBV29-1 and TRBJ2-3; D possibly matches TRBD1 or TRBD2 (5 bases each). Between the trimmed V and J ends, which lost 3 bases and 6 bases, there was a span of 19 bases. This CDR3 spans 15 amino acids. CDR1 is SQVTM, CDR2 ANQGSEA, per germline. The CDR3 coding sequence is TGCAGCGTTGACCGGGGCGCGGGCCTTCTGGATACGCAGTATTTT. It codes for CSVDRGAGLLDTQYF.

Note on this clone: The junction shows a germline mismatch at one end, possibly a read error. This chain connects TRBV20-1 to TRBJ1-2; 9 bases map to TRBD1. The CDR3 is made up of 15 amino acids. Germline loops: CDR1 DFQATT, CDR2 SNEGSKA (reference sequence). The CDR3 DNA reads as TGCAGTGCTATAAACCCGGGACAGGGTAACCATGGCTACACCTTC. Translated: CSAINPGQGNHGYTF.

This clone appeared many times. The genes are TRBV28 and TRBJ1-5; D is perhaps TRBD1 (5 bases). CDR1 and CDR2 from the germline V gene are MDHEN and SYDVKM. The CDR3 consists of 16 residues. Between the trimmed V and J ends, which lost 2 bases and 6 bases, there was a span of 17 bases. This CDR3 is CASSLDRPGLGQPQHF. Written as DNA, the CDR3 is TGTGCCAGCAGTTTAGATCGGCCGGGGCTTGGTCAGCCCCAGCATTTT.

This clone was detected many times. V and J are TRBV10-2 and TRBJ2-3; D uncertain. CDR3 length equals 11 residues. Trimming stripped 4 bases from V and 4 bases from J, with 3 bases between. Per germline, CDR1 WSHSY and CDR2 SAAADI. The CDR3, as DNA: TGCGCCAGCAGTGCCTCAGATACGCAGTATTTT. It yields the protein CASSASDTQYF.

This clone was observed at least ten times. The chain employs TRBV20-1 and TRBJ2-5; D is perhaps TRBD1 (6 bases). Trimming shortened V by 0 bases and J by 2 bases, and 10 bases separated the two germline ends. The germline V gene encodes CDR1 DFQATT and CDR2 SNEGSKA (reference sequence). CDR3 length equals 14 residues. In DNA form, the CDR3 reads TGCAGTGCTAGAGATGGACAGCTTCAAGAGACCCAGTACTTC. Its translation is CSARDGQLQETQYF.

This clone was detected ten times or more. The CDR3 region has the DNA TGTGCCAGCAGTTCTCCCGTTGCGGGAGGTACCGGGGAGCTGTTTTTT. Protein product: CASSSPVAGGTGELFF. The chain couples TRBV28 to TRBJ2-2; 8 nucleotides align to TRBD2. Germline CDR1 is MDHEN and CDR2 is SYDVKM. The V and J ends lost 4 bases and 5 bases, in that order; junction bases with no gene match: 9. The CDR3 contains 16 residues. The whole variable domain, filled in from reference TRBV28 and TRBJ2-2, reads DVKVTQSSRYLVKRTGEKVFLECVQDMDHENMFWYRQDPGLGLRLIYFSYDVKMKEKGDIPEGYSVSREKKERFSLILESASTNQTSMYLCASSSPVAGGTGELFFGEGSRLTVL.

This clone has ten or more counts. The chain links TRBV19 to TRBJ2-3; 9 positions match TRBD1. This CDR3 has 13 amino acids. Trimming cost V 11 bases and J 0 bases; bases outside gene matches: 3. Germline V gene lookup returns CDR1 LNHDA and CDR2 SQIVND (reference sequence). CDR3 sequence (DNA): TGTGCCGTGGGGACAGGGAGCACAGATACGCAGTATTTT. This sequence encodes CAVGTGSTDTQYF.

There are many counts of this clone. The chain has TRBV7-9 and TRBJ2-1, with D tentatively TRBD2 (6 bases). CDR3 size: 14 residues. Germline CDR1 and CDR2: SEHNR and FQNEAQ (reference sequence). Trimming cost V 1 base and J 9 bases, with 13 bases left between them. The CDR3 reads CASSLEAASAEQFF. As DNA, the CDR3 is TGTGCCAGCAGCTTAGAGGCCGCTAGCGCTGAGCAGTTCTTC.

This clone occurred many times. V usage is TRBV2 and J usage is TRBJ1-1; D unresolved. CDR3 size: 13 residues. Germline-derived CDR1 and CDR2 are SNHLY and FYNNEI. Trimming cost V 7 bases and J 0 bases, with 9 bases left between them. CDR3 sequence: CASTADMNTEAFF. CDR3 in DNA: TGTGCCAGCACGGCAGACATGAACACTGAAGCTTTCTTT.

In its sample, this clone was seen many times. This sequence joins TRBV19 and TRBJ2-5; the D gene is possibly TRBD2 (6 bases). The CDR3 is 14 residues long. The germline V and J ends were trimmed by 5 bases and 7 bases, with 17 bases remaining between them. CDR1 LNHDA and CDR2 SQIVND come from the germline V gene (reference sequence). The CDR3 loop reads CASSAAGSGLTQYF. The DNA of the CDR3 is TGTGCCAGTAGTGCAGCGGGCTCGGGGTTGACCCAGTACTTC. The full variable domain, completed using reference TRBV19 and TRBJ2-5, is DGGITQSPKYLFRKEGQNVTLSCEQNLNHDAMYWYRQDPGQGLRLIYYSQIVNDFQKGDIAEGYSVSREKKESFPLTVTSAQKNPTAFYLCASSAAGSGLTQYFGPGTRLLVL.

This clone was seen repeatedly, ten times or more. CDR3 nucleotides: TGTGCCAGCAGCTTAAGTTTCACCGGGGAGCTGTTTTTT. Amino acid sequence: CASSLSFTGELFF. The chain combines TRBV7-9 with TRBJ2-2; D remains unclear. Germline V gene lookup returns CDR1 SEHNR and CDR2 FQNEAQ (reference sequence). This CDR3 is 13 amino acids long. Trimming stripped 2 bases from V and 4 bases from J, with 5 bases between.

The J gene is TRBJ2-5, the V gene TRBV20-1; D is perhaps TRBD1 or TRBD2 (6 bases each). CDR3 length equals 13 residues. Germline V CDR1 and CDR2: DFQATT, SNEGSKA (reference sequence). Trimming took 1 base from V and 14 from J, leaving 20 bases between them. For the CDR3, the DNA is TGCAGTGCTAGAGCCGACCCCGGGGGACAAGCCTACTTC. Its translation is CSARADPGGQAYF.

This clone was counted ten times or more. The CDR3 nucleotides read TGTGCCAGCAGTCGGGGGGGGGGAGCTCAGCCCCAGCATTTT. Protein: CASSRGGGAQPQHF. The V gene is TRBV6-1, the J gene TRBJ1-5; the D gene is possibly TRBD1 (5 bases). Germline CDR1 reads MNHNS; CDR2 reads SASEGT. Trimming removed 5 bases from V and 6 bases from J, with 14 bases in between. This CDR3 spans 14 amino acids.

In this sample, this clone turned up many times. The chain uses TRBV20-1 and TRBJ2-7; either TRBD1 or TRBD2 may fit D (5 bases each). Germline values: CDR1 DFQATT, CDR2 SNEGSKA (reference sequence). With 6 bases removed from V and 5 bases from J, the gap between germline ends came to 14 bases. The CDR3 runs to 12 residues. The CDR3 DNA reads TGCAGTGCGGGGACCCAGGCGGACGAGCAGTACTTC. Its protein product is CSAGTQADEQYF.

This clone was counted many times. V usage is TRBV6-1 and J usage is TRBJ1-1; D might be TRBD1 (5 bases). This CDR3 region has 13 residues. Germline V gene data show CDR1 as MNHNS and CDR2 as SASEGT. V was pared by 5 bases and J by 5 bases, with 12 bases between. CDR3 residues: CASSFDSLTEAFF. CDR3 coding DNA: TGTGCCAGCAGTTTCGACAGTCTGACTGAAGCTTTCTTT.

This clone appeared many times. This chain joins TRBV6-1 and TRBJ1-5; TRBD1 aligns across 8 bases. Germline CDR1 MNHNS, CDR2 SASEGT. V was pared by 6 bases and J by 0 bases, with 4 bases of the junction left unmatched. The CDR3 loop spans 15 amino acids. CDR3 in DNA: TGTGCCAGCAGCCGACAGGGGACTAGCAATCAGCCCCAGCATTTT. This sequence encodes CASSRQGTSNQPQHF.